This TCR beta chain is from a study of cytomegalovirus exposure and HLA in healthy donors. Using immunoSEQ multiplex PCR, the repertoire was profiled, and TCRdb retains in-frame clones only, with some absent. Of 150,000 to 200,000 clones listed, around 84% are singletons. This CDR3 spans 15 amino acids. Trimming cost V 6 bases and J 3 bases; bases outside gene matches: 7. Looked up from germline, CDR1 is MNHNS and CDR2 is SASEGT. The chain joins TRBV6-1 to TRBJ2-2, with 7 nucleotides matching TRBD2. The specimen was PBMCs. The receptor's source is a man aged 18 to 29 in good health and CMV-seropositive. DNA of the CDR3: TGTGCCAGCAGCAACGGAGCGGGGTACACCGGGGAGCTGTTTTTT. It encodes CASSNGAGYTGELFF.